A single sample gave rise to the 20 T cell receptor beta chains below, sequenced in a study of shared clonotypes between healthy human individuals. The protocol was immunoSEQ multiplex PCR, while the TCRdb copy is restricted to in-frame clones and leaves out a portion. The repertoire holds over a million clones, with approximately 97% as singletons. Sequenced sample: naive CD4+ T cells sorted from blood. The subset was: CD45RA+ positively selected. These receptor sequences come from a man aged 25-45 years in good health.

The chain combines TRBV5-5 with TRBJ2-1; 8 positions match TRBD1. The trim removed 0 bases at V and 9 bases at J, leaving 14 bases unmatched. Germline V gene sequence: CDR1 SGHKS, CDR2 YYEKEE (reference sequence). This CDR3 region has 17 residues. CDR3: CASSLVFGAQGASEQFF. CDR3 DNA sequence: TGTGCCAGCAGCTTGGTGTTTGGGGCGCAGGGGGCGAGTGAGCAGTTCTTC.

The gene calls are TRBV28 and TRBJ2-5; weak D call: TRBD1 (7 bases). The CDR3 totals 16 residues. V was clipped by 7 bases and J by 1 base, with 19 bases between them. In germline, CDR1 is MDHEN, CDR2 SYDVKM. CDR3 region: CASTAAGGPGQETQYF. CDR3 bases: TGTGCCAGCACTGCCGCAGGGGGGCCGGGCCAAGAGACCCAGTACTTC.

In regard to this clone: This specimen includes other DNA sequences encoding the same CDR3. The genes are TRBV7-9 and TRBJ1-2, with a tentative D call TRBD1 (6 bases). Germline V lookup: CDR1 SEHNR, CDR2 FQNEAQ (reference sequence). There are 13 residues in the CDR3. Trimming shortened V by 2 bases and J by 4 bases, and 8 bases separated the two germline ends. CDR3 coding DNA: TGTGCCAGCAGCTTACAGGGGAGCTATGGCTACACCTTC. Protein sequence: CASSLQGSYGYTF.

DNA of the CDR3: TGTGCCTGGAGTTCAGTTCGCGGGAGTAGCGACGAGCAGTACTTC. It yields the protein CAWSSVRGSSDEQYF. The chain uses TRBV30 and TRBJ2-7; TRBD2 matches 7 bases. V lost 2 bases, J lost 5 bases, and 12 bases stayed unmatched. Per germline, CDR1 GTSNPN and CDR2 SVGIG (reference sequence). The CDR3 has 15 residues.

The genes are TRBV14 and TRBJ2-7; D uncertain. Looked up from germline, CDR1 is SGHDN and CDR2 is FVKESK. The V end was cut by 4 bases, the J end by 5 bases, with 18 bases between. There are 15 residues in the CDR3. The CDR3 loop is CASSRSHSLFDEQYF. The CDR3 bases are TGTGCCAGCAGCCGATCGCACAGCTTATTTGACGAGCAGTACTTC. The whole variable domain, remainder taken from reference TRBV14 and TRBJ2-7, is EAGVTQFPSHSVIEKGQTVTLRCDPISGHDNLYWYRRVMGKEIKFLLHFVKESKQDESGMPNNRFLAERTGGTYSTLKVQPAELEDSGVYFCASSRSHSLFDEQYFGPGTRLTVT.

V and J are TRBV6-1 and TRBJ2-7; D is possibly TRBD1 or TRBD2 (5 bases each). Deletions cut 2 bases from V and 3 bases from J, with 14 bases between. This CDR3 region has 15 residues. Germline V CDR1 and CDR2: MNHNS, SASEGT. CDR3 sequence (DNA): TGTGCCAGCAGTGAATTGTGGAAGGGGAGCTACGAGCAGTACTTC. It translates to CASSELWKGSYEQYF.

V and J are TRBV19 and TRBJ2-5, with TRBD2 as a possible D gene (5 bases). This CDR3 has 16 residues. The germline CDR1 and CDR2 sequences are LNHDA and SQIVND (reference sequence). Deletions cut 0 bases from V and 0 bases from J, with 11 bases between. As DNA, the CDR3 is TGTGCCAGTAGTATAGAGGGAGCAGGCTACCAAGAGACCCAGTACTTC. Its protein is CASSIEGAGYQETQYF.

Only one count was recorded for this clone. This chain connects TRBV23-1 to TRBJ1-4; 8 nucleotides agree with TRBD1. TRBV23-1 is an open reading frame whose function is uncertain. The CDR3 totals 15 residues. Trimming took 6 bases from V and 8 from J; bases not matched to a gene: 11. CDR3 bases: TGCGCCAGCAGACACAGGACAGGGATAGTAGAAAAACTGTTTTTT. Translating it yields CASRHRTGIVEKLFF.

The CDR3 DNA reads as TGTGCCAGCAGCAAGGACATCCCTTCCTACGAGCAGTACTTC. Translation gives CASSKDIPSYEQYF. This chain joins TRBV5-4 and TRBJ2-7; weak D call: TRBD1 (5 bases). The CDR3 spans 14 residues. Germline V gene lookup returns CDR1 SGHNT and CDR2 YYREEE (reference sequence). With 4 bases removed from V and 1 base from J, the gap between germline ends came to 12 bases. The entire variable domain, with the rest obtained from reference TRBV5-4 and TRBJ2-7, is as follows: ETGVTQSPTHLIKTRGQQVTLRCSSQSGHNTVSWYQQALGQGPQFIFQYYREEENGRGNFPPRFSGLQFPNYSSELNVNALELDDSALYLCASSKDIPSYEQYFGPGTRLTVT.

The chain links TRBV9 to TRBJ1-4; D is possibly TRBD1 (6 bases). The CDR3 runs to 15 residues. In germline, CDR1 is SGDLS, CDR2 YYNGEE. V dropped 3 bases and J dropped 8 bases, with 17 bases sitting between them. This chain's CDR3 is CASSEATGPQEKLFF. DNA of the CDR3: TGTGCCAGCAGCGAGGCGACAGGCCCGCAAGAAAAACTGTTTTTT.

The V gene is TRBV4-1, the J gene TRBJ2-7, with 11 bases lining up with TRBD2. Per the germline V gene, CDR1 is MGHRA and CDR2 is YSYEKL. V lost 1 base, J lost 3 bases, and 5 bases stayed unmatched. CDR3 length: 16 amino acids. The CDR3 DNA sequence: TGCGCCAGCAGCCAAGTTTCGGGACTAGCGGTCTACGAGCAGTACTTC. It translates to CASSQVSGLAVYEQYF.

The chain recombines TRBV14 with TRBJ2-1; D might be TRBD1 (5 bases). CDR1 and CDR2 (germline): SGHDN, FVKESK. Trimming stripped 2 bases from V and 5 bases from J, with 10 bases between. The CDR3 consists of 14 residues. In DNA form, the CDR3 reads TGTGCCAGCAGCCAACAGGGTTCCCACAATGAGCAGTTCTTC. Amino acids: CASSQQGSHNEQFF.

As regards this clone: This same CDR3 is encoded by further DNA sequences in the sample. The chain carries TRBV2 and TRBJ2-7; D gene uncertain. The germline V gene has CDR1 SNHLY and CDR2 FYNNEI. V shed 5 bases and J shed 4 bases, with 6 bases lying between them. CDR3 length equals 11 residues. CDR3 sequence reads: CASSRTYEQYF. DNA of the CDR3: TGTGCCAGCAGTCGCACGTACGAGCAGTACTTC. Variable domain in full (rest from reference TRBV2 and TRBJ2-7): EPEVTQTPSHQVTQMGQEVILRCVPISNHLYFYWYRQILGQKVEFLVSFYNNEISEKSEIFDDQFSVERPDGSNFTLKIRSTKLEDSAMYFCASSRTYEQYFGPGTRLTVT.

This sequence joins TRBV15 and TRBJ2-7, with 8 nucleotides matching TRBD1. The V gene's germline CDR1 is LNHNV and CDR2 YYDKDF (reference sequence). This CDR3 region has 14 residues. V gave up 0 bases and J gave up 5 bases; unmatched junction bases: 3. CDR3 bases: TGTGCCACCAGCAGAGAACGGACAGGGCACGAGCAGTACTTC. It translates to CATSRERTGHEQYF.

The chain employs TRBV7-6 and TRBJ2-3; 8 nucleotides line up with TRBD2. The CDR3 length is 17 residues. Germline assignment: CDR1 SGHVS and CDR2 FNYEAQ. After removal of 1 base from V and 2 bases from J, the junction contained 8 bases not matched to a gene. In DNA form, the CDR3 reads TGTGCCAGCAGCTTAGTGGCTAGCGGGTACAACACAGATACGCAGTATTTT. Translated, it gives CASSLVASGYNTDTQYF.

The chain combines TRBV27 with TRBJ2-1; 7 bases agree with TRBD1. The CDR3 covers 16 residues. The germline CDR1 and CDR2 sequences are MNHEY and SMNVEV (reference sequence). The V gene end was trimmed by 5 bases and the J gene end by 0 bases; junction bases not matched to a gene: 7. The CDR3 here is CASSRHRGSSYNEQFF. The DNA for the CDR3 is TGTGCCAGCAGTCGGCACAGGGGAAGCTCCTACAATGAGCAGTTCTTC.

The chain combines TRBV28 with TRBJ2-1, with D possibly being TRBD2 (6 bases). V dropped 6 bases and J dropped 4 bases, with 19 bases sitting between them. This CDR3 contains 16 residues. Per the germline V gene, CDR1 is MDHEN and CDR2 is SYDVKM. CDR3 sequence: CASSLRWAGFYNEQFF. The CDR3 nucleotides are TGTGCCAGCAGCCTGCGGTGGGCGGGGTTTTACAATGAGCAGTTCTTC. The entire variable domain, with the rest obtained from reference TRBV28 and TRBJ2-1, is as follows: DVKVTQSSRYLVKRTGEKVFLECVQDMDHENMFWYRQDPGLGLRLIYFSYDVKMKEKGDIPEGYSVSREKKERFSLILESASTNQTSMYLCASSLRWAGFYNEQFFGPGTRLTVL.

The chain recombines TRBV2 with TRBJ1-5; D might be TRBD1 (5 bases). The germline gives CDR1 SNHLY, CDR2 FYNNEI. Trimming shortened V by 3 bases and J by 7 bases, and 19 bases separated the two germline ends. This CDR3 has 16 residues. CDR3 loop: CASSDQTVLWGQPQHF. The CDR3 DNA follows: TGTGCCAGCAGTGATCAGACAGTTCTCTGGGGCCAGCCCCAGCATTTT.

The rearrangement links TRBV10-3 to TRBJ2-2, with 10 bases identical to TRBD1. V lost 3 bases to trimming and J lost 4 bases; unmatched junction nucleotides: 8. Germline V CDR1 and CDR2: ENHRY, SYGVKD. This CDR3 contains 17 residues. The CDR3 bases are TGTGCCATCAGTGAACGACAGGGGGCAGGCGGCACCGGGGAGCTGTTTTTT. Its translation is CAISERQGAGGTGELFF.

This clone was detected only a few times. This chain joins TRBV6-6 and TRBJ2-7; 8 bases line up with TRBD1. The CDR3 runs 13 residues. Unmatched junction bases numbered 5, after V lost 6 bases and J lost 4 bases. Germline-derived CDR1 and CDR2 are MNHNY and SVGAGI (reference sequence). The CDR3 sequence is CASRLDRGYEQYF. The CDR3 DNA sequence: TGTGCCAGCAGGCTCGACAGGGGATACGAGCAGTACTTC.